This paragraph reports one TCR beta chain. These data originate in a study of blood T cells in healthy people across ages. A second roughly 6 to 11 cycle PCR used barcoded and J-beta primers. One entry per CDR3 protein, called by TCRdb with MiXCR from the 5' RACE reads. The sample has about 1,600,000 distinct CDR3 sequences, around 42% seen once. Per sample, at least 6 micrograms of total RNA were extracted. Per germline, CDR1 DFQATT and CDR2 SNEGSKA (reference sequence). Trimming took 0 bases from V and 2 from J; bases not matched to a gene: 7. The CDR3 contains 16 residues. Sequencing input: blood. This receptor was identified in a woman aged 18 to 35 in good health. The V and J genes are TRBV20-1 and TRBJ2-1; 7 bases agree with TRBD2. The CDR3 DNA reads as TGCAGTGCTAGAGATGGCGGGGGTGGTGCCTACAATGAGCAGTTCTTC. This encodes CSARDGGGGAYNEQFF.